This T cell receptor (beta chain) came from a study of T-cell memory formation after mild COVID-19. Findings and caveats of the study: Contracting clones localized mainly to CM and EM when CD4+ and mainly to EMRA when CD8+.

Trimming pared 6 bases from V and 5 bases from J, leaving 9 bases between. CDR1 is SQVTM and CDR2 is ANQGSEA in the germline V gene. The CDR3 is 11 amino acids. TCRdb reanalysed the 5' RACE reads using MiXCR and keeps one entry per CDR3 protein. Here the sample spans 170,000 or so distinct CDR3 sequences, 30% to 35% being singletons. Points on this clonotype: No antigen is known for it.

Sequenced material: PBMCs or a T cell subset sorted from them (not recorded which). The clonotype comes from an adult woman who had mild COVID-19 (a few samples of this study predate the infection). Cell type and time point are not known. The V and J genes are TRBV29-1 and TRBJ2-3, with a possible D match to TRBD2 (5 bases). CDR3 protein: CSVRTLDTQYF. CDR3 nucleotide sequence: TGCAGCGTCCGGACTCTAGATACGCAGTATTTT.